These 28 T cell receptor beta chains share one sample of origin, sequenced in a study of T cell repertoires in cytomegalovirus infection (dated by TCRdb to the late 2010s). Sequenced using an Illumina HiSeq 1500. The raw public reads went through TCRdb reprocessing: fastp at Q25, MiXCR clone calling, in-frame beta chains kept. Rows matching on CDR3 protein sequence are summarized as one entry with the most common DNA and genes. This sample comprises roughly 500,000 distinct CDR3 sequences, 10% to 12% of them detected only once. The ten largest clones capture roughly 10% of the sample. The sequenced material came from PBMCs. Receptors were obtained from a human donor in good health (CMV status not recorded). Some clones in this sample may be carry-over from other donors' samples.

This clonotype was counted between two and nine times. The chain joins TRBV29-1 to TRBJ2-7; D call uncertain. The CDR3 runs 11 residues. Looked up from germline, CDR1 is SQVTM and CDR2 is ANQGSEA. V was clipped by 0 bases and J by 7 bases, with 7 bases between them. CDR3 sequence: CSVEDHLEQYF. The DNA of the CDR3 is TGCAGCGTTGAAGACCACCTGGAGCAGTACTTC.

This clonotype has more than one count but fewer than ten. Written as DNA, the CDR3 is TGTGCCAGCAGCCGTGGGACAGGGGGCAGAGGGGCTTTCTTT. Its protein product is CASSRGTGGRGAFF. The chain carries TRBV7-9 and TRBJ1-1; 12 bases map to TRBD1. Trimming at V came to 5 bases and at J to 11 bases, leaving 9 bases not matched to a gene. Germline CDR1 is SEHNR and CDR2 is FQNEAQ (reference sequence). This CDR3 is built from 14 residues. The full variable domain, its missing parts supplied by reference TRBV7-9 and TRBJ1-1, is DTGVSQNPRHKITKRGQNVTFRCDPISEHNRLYWYRQTLGQGPEFLTYFQNEAQLEKSRLLSDRFSAERPKGSFSTLEIQRTEQGDSAMYLCASSRGTGGRGAFFGQGTRLTVV.

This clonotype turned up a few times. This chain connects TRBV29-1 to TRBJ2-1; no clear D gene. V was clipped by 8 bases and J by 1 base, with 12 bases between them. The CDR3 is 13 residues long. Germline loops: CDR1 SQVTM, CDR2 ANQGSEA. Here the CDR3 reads CSPIRLSYNEQFF. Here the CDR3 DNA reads TGCAGCCCTATTAGGCTTTCCTACAATGAGCAGTTCTTC.

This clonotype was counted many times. This CDR3 is CASSQTSGGSQPQYF. DNA for the CDR3: TGTGCCAGCAGCCAGACTAGCGGGGGGTCCCAGCCGCAGTATTTT. The chain has TRBV12-3 or TRBV12-4 and TRBJ2-3; 13 nucleotides match TRBD2. The junction had 10 bases not matched to a gene; V was cut back by 6 bases and J by 10 bases. The CDR3 consists of 15 residues.

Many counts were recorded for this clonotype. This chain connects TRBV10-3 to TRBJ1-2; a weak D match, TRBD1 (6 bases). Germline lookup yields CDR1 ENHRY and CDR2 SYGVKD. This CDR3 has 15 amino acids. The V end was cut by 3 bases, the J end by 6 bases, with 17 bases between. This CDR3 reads CAISDSRGPEDGYTF. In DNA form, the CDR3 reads TGTGCCATCAGTGACTCCAGGGGACCGGAGGATGGCTACACCTTC.

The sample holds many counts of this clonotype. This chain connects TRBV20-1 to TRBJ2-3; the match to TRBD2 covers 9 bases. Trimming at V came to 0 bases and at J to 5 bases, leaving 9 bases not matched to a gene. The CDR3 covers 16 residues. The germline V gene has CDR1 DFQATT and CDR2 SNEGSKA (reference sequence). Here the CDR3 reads CSARDASGGNIDTQYF. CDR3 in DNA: TGCAGTGCTAGAGACGCGAGCGGGGGGAATATAGATACGCAGTATTTT.

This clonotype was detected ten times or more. This CDR3 reads CASSPRTGGIGELFF. The CDR3 coding sequence is TGTGCCAGCAGCCCCAGGACAGGGGGAATCGGGGAGCTGTTTTTT. The genes are TRBV7-2 and TRBJ2-2; TRBD1 matches 10 bases. CDR3 length equals 15 residues. V dropped 5 bases and J dropped 7; count of bases not matched to a gene: 7. Germline V CDR1 and CDR2: SGHTA, FQGNSA.

DNA of the CDR3: TGTGCCAGCAGCCAACCCAGGGAAAAACTGTTTTTT. Its protein is CASSQPREKLFF. The J gene is TRBJ1-4, the V gene TRBV3-1; D is uncertain. CDR1 is LGHDT and CDR2 is YNNKEL in the germline V gene (reference sequence). This CDR3 region has 12 residues. V dropped 2 bases and J dropped 8 bases, with 6 bases sitting between them. The full variable domain, completed using reference TRBV3-1 and TRBJ1-4, is DTAVSQTPKYLVTQMGNDKSIKCEQNLGHDTMYWYKQDSKKFLKIMFSYNNKELIINETVPNRFSPKSPDKAHLNLHINSLELGDSAVYFCASSQPREKLFFGSGTQLSVL.

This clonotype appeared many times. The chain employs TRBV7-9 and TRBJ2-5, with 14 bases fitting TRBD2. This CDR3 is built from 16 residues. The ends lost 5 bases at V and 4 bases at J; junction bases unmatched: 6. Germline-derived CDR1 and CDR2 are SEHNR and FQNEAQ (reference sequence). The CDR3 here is CASSPWTSGGTETQYF. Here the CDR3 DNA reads TGTGCCAGCAGCCCATGGACTAGCGGGGGGACAGAGACCCAGTACTTC.

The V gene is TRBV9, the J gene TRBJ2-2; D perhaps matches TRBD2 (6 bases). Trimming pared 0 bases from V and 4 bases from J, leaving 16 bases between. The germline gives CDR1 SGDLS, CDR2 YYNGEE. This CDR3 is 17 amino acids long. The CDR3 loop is CASSVAAGFGFTGELFF. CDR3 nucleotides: TGTGCCAGCAGCGTAGCTGCGGGGTTCGGGTTCACCGGGGAGCTGTTTTTT.

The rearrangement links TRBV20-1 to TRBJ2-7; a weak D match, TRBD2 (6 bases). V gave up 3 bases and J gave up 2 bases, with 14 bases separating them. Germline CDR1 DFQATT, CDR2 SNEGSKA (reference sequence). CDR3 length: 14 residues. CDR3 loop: CSASRARGTYEQYF. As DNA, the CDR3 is TGCAGTGCTAGTAGAGCGCGGGGAACCTACGAGCAGTACTTC.

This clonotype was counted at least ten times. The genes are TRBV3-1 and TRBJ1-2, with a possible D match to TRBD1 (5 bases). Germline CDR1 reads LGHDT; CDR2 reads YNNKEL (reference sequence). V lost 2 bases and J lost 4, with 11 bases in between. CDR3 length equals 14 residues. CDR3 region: CASSQYGAFYGYTF. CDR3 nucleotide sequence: TGTGCCAGCAGCCAATACGGGGCGTTCTATGGCTACACCTTC.

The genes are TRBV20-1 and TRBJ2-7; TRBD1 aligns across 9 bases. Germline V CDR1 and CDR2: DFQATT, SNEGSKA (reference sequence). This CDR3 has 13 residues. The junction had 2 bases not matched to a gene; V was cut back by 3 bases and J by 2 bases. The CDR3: CSASGTGTYEQYF. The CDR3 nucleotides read TGCAGTGCTAGCGGGACAGGGACCTACGAGCAGTACTTC.

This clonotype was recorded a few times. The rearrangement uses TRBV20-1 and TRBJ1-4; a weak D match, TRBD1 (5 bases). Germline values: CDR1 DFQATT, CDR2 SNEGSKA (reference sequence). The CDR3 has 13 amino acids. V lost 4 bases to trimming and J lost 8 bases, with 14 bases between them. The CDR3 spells CSAMAGTIEKLFF. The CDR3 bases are TGCAGTGCTATGGCCGGGACCATAGAAAAACTGTTTTTT.

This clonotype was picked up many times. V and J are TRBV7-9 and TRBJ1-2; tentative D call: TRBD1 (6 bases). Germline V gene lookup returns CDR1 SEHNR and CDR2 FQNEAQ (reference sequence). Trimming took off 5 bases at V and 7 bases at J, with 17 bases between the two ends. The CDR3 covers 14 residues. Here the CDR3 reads CASSPPDTGSGYTF. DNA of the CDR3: TGTGCCAGCAGCCCCCCAGACACAGGGAGTGGCTACACCTTC.

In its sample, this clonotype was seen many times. The CDR3 DNA sequence: TGTGCCAGCAGTGCCGGACAGGCTAACTATGGCTACACCTTC. Its translation is CASSAGQANYGYTF. The genes are TRBV2 and TRBJ1-2; 7 bases match TRBD1. CDR3 length equals 14 residues. Germline trimming cut 4 bases from V and 0 bases from J; bases unmatched to any gene: 2. In germline, CDR1 is SNHLY, CDR2 FYNNEI.

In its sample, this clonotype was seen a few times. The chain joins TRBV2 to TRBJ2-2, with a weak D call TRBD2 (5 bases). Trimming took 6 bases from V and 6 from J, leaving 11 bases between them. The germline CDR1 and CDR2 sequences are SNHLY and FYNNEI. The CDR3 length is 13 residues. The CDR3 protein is CASRMEAAGELFF. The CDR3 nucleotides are TGTGCCAGCAGAATGGAGGCGGCCGGGGAGCTGTTTTTT.

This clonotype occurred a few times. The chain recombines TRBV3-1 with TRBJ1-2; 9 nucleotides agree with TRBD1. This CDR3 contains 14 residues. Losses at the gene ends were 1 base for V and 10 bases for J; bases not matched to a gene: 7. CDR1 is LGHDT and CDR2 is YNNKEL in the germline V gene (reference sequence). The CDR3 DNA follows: TGTGCCAGCAGCCAAGCCGGGACAGGGAGTGACTACACCTTC. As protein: CASSQAGTGSDYTF. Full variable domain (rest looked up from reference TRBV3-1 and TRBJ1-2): DTAVSQTPKYLVTQMGNDKSIKCEQNLGHDTMYWYKQDSKKFLKIMFSYNNKELIINETVPNRFSPKSPDKAHLNLHINSLELGDSAVYFCASSQAGTGSDYTFGSGTRLTVV.

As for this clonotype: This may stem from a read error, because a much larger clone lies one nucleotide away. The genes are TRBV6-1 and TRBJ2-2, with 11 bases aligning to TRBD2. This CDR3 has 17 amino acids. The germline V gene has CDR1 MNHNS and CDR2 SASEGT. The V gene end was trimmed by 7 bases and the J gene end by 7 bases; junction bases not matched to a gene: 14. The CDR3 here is CASTHWGLADFYGELFF. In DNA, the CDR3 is TGTGCCAGCACCCATTGGGGACTAGCGGATTTTTACGGGGAGCTGTTTTTT.

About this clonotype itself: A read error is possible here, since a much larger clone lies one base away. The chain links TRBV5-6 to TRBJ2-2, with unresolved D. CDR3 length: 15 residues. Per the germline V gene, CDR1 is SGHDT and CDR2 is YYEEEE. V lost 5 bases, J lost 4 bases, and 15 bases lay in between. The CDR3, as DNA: TGTGCCAGCAGAAGAGGAGTACGCTGCACCGGGGAGCTGTTTTTT. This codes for CASRRGVRCTGELFF.

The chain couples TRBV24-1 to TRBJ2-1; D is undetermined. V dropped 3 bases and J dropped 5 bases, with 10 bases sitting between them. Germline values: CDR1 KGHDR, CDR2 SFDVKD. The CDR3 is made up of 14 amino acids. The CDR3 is CATSDPGVDNEQFF. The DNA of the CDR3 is TGTGCCACCAGTGATCCCGGAGTGGACAATGAGCAGTTCTTC.

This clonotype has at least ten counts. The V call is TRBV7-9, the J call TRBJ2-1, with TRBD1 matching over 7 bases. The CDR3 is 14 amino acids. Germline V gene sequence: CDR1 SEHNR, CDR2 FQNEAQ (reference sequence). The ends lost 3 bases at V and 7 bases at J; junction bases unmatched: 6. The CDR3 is CASSFGGQSNEQFF. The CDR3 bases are TGTGCCAGCAGCTTTGGGGGACAGTCAAATGAGCAGTTCTTC. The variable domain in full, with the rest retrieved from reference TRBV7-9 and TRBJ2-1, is DTGVSQNPRHKITKRGQNVTFRCDPISEHNRLYWYRQTLGQGPEFLTYFQNEAQLEKSRLLSDRFSAERPKGSFSTLEIQRTEQGDSAMYLCASSFGGQSNEQFFGPGTRLTVL.

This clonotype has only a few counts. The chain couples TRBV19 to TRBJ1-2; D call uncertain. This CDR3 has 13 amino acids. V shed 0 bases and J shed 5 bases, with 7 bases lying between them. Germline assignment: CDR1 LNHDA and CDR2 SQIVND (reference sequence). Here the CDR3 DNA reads TGTGCCAGTAGTATAGACGGCAGATATGGCTACACCTTC. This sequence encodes CASSIDGRYGYTF.

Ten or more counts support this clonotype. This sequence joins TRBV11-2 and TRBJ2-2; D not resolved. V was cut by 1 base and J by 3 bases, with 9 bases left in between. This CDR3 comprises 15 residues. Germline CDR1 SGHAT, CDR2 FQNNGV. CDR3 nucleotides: TGTGCCAGCAGCTTAGCTTCCTCTCACACCGGGGAGCTGTTTTTT. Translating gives CASSLASSHTGELFF.

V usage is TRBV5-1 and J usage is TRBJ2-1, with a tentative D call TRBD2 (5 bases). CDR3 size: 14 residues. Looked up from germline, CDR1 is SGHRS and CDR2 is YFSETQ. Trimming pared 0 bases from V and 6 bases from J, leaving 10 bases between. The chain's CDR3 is CASSLETRGNEQFF. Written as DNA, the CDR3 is TGCGCCAGCAGCTTGGAGACCCGGGGCAATGAGCAGTTCTTC.

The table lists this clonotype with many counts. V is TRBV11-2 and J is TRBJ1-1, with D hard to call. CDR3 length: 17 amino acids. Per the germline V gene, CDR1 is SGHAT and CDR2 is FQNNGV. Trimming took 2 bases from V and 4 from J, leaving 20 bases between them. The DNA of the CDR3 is TGTGCCAGCAGCTTATGGGGAGAGAGGGTGGGGAGCACTGAAGCTTTCTTT. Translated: CASSLWGERVGSTEAFF. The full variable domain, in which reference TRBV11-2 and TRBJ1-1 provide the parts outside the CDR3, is EAGVAQSPRYKIIEKRQSVAFWCNPISGHATLYWYQQILGQGPKLLIQFQNNGVVDDSQLPKDRFSAERLKGVDSTLKIQPAKLEDSAVYLCASSLWGERVGSTEAFFGQGTRLTVV.

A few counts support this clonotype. CDR3 protein: CASVHGQQNTEAFF. Written as DNA, the CDR3 is TGTGCCAGCGTTCACGGACAGCAGAACACTGAAGCTTTCTTT. The chain is built from TRBV5-5 and TRBJ1-1; D possibly corresponds to TRBD1 (6 bases). V was cut by 7 bases and J by 1 base, with 14 bases left in between. The germline V gene encodes CDR1 SGHKS and CDR2 YYEKEE (reference sequence). The CDR3 is 14 residues long.

The CDR3 here is CASRVGGTKGNTIYF. The CDR3 DNA reads as TGTGCCAGCAGAGTGGGAGGGACGAAAGGAAACACCATATATTTT. The chain has TRBV12-3 or TRBV12-4 and TRBJ1-3; a weak D match, TRBD1 (5 bases). The ends were cut back, 6 bases at V and 4 bases at J, with 16 bases in the middle. CDR3 length equals 15 residues.